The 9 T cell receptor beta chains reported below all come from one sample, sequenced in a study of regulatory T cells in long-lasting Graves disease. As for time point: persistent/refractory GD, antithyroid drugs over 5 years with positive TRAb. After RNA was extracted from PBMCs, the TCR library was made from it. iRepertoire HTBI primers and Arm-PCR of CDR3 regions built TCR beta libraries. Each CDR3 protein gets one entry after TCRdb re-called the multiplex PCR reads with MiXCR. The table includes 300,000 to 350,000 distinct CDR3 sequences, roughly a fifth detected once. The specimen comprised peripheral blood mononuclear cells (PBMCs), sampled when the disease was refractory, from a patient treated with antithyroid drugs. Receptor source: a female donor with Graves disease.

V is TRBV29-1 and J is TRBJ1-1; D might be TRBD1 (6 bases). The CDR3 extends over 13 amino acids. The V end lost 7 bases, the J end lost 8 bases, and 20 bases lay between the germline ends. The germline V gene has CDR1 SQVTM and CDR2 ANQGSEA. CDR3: CSGGANRPREAFF. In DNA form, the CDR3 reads TGCAGCGGGGGGGCGAACAGGCCCCGAGAAGCTTTCTTT.

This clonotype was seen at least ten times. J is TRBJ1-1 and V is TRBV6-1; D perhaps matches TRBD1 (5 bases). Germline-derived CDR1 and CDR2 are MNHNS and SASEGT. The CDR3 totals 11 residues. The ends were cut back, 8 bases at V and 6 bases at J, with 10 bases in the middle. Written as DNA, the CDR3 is TGTGCCAGCGGGGGACTGGCTGAAGCTTTCTTT. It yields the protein CASGGLAEAFF.

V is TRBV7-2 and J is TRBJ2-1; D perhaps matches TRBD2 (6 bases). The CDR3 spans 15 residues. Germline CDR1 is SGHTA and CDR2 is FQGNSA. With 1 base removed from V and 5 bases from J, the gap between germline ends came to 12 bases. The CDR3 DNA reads TGTGCCAGCAGCTTAGGCACTAGCCCGAACAATGAGCAGTTCTTC. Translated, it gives CASSLGTSPNNEQFF.

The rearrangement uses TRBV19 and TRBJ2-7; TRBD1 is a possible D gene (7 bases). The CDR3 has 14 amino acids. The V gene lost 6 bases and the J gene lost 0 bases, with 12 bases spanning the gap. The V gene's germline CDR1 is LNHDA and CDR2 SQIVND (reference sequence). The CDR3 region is CASRQGGLSYEQYF. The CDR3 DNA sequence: TGTGCCAGTAGGCAGGGGGGACTCTCCTACGAGCAGTACTTC.

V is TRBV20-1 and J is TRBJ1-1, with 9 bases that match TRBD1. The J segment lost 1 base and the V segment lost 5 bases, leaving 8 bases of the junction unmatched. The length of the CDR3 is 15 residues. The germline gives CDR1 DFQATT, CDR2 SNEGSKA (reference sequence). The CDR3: CSASGQGNGNTEAFF. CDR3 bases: TGCAGTGCTTCTGGACAGGGGAATGGGAACACTGAAGCTTTCTTT.

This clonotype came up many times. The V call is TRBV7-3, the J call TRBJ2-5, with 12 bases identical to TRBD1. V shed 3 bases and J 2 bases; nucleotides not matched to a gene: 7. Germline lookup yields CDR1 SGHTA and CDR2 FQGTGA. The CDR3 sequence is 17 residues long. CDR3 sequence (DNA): TGTGCCAGCAGCTTGGGACAGGGGGCGAGACTTCAAGAGACCCAGTACTTC. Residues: CASSLGQGARLQETQYF.

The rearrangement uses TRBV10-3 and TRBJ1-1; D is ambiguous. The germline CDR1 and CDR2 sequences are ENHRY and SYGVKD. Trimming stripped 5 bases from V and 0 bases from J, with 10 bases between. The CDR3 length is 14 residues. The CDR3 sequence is CAISPDGLNTEAFF. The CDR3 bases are TGTGCCATCAGTCCGGACGGGCTGAACACTGAAGCTTTCTTT.

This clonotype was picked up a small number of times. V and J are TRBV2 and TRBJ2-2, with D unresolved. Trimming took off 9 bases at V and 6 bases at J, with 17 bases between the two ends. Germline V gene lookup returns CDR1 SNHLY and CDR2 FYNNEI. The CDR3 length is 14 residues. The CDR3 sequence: CARTVALGAGELFF. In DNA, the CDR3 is TGTGCCAGAACCGTCGCTCTAGGCGCCGGGGAGCTGTTTTTT.

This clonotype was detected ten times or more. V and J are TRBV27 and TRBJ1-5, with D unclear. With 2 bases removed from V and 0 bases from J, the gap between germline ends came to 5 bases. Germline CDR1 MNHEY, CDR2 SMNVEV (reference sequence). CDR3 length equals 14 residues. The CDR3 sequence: CASSLPGSNQPQHF. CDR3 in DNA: TGTGCCAGCAGTTTACCGGGTAGCAATCAGCCCCAGCATTTT.